This T cell receptor beta chain emerged from a study of OX40 agonist ivuxolimab in advanced cancers. Study in general: Partial responses were recorded for three patients, including one with hepatocellular carcinoma and two with cutaneous melanoma.

Repertoires were generated with immunoSEQ multiplex PCR, while TCRdb's copy carries only in-frame clones and drops some. The data contain about 55,000 clones, approximately 84% of them seen just once; the ten biggest clones take up roughly 1.2%. The material sequenced was CD4+ or CD8+ T cells sorted from blood, taken in a trial of the OX40 agonist ivuxolimab. This clonotype originated in an adult with an advanced solid tumor such as melanoma, head and neck, liver or kidney cancer.

In DNA, the CDR3 is TGCGCCAGCAGCCAAGTGTGGGCCTACAATGAGCAGTTCTTC. Translation gives CASSQVWAYNEQFF. This chain connects TRBV4-1 to TRBJ2-1; D call uncertain. Germline V gives CDR1 MGHRA, CDR2 YSYEKL. Trimming took 1 base from V and 2 from J, leaving 6 bases between them. The CDR3 has 14 residues.